The subject of this entry is one TCR beta chain. Its antigen is as yet unknown. The entry originates in a study of OX40 agonist ivuxolimab in advanced cancers. Across the whole study: Patients achieving partial responses numbered three: one hepatocellular carcinoma case and two cutaneous melanoma cases. Findings and caveats of the study: Expanded clones belonging to CD8+ T cells outnumbered, on average, those of CD4+. Relatively little clonal expansion, among the lowest observed, appeared in partial responders at 0.1-3.0 mg/kg. It was also the case that some nonresponders had low normalized T-cell clonal expansion.

Germline loops: CDR1 SGHTA, CDR2 FQGTGA. The CDR3 contains 12 residues. Trimming removed 1 base from V and 8 bases from J, with 7 bases in between. Only in-frame clones appear in the TCRdb table, and some are missing; sequencing was by immunoSEQ multiplex PCR. The profile shows 70,000 or so clones, about 86% of them singletons. The V call is TRBV7-3, the J call TRBJ2-3; D is undetermined. This sequence was found in an adult with an advanced solid tumor such as melanoma, head and neck, liver or kidney cancer. The sequencing used CD4+ or CD8+ T cells sorted from blood, collected in a trial of the OX40 agonist ivuxolimab. The CDR3 protein is CASSLIFSTQYF. DNA of the CDR3: TGTGCCAGCAGCTTAATCTTCAGTACGCAGTATTTT.